Reported below is one T cell receptor beta chain. What it binds is not known. These data originate in a study of graft-versus-host responses after intestinal transplantation. Study as a whole: Each recipient received a multivisceral, liver-intestinal, or isolated intestinal graft. Tacrolimus plus steroids were given to all recipients for approximately three years, preceded by anti-thymocyte globulin induction. Points from the study as a whole: Circulating GvH clones peaking coincided with falling HvG clones soon after transplant.

Using immunoSEQ multiplex PCR, the repertoire was profiled, and TCRdb retains in-frame clones only, with some absent. The data show 96,000 or so clones, 92% seen once. The germline V gene has CDR1 SGHNT and CDR2 YENEEA. V lost 5 bases and J lost 3; bases outside the gene matches: 7. The CDR3 spans 15 residues. Source: unstimulated CD4+ T cells sorted from spleen or lymph node cells, taken before intestinal transplant. The chain employs TRBV11-3 and TRBJ2-5, with 9 bases that match TRBD1. The sequence derives from a human donor who received an intestinal transplant. This CDR3 reads CASSTGTGFKETQYF. The DNA for the CDR3 is TGTGCCAGCAGCACTGGGACAGGGTTTAAAGAGACCCAGTACTTC. The full variable domain, its missing parts supplied by reference TRBV11-3 and TRBJ2-5, is EAGVVQSPRYKIIEKKQPVAFWCNPISGHNTLYWYLQNLGQGPELLIRYENEEAVDDSQLPKDRFSAERLKGVDSTLKIQPAELGDSAVYLCASSTGTGFKETQYFGPGTRLLVL.